Listed below are T cell receptor beta chains from one sample, sequenced in a study of PD-L1 blockade in urothelial cancer. The method was immunoSEQ multiplex PCR; TCRdb's version includes in-frame clones alone and lacks a portion of them. This table has tens of thousands of clones, roughly nine tenths appearing once. The sample consisted of PBMCs, taken around atezolizumab (anti-PD-L1) treatment. These receptors all come from a woman of 80 years or more with urothelial cancer. Each CDR3 is given with its conserved first and last residue. The D gene is left open where the match is weak. Size is stated for part of the rows, as once, few or many counts, or as a class when the clone is expanded.

J gene: TRBJ2-1
CDR3 length: 15
V gene: TRBV5-4
clone size: NA
D gene: NA
CDR3 DNA: TGTGCCAGCAGCTTGGGAGGGGGTACCTACAATGAGCAGTTCTTC
CDR3 protein: CASSLGGGTYNEQFF

J gene: TRBJ1-1
CDR3 length: 11
V gene: TRBV2
clone size: few
D gene: NA
CDR3 DNA: TGTGCCAGCAGTTCCTCCACTGAAGCTTTCTTT
CDR3 protein: CASSSSTEAFF

J gene: TRBJ1-1
CDR3 length: 15
V gene: TRBV27
clone size: once
D gene: NA
CDR3 DNA: TGTGCCAGCAGTCGGGGGGGCGGTTGGTACACTGAAGCTTTCTTT
CDR3 protein: CASSRGGGWYTEAFF

J gene: TRBJ2-5
CDR3 length: 14
V gene: TRBV18
clone size: NA
D gene: NA
CDR3 DNA: TGTGCCAGCTCCCCGTTGGGAGGACTGGAGACCCAGTACTTC
CDR3 protein: CASSPLGGLETQYF

J gene: TRBJ1-5
CDR3 length: 16
V gene: TRBV6-4
clone size: NA
D gene: TRBD1
CDR3 DNA: TGTGCCAGCAGTGTCGACAGGGCCAGTTTAACTCAGCCCCAGCATTTT
CDR3 protein: CASSVDRASLTQPQHF

J gene: TRBJ2-1
CDR3 length: 18
V gene: TRBV27
clone size: NA
D gene: TRBD1
CDR3 DNA: TGTGCCAGCAGTCCCCAGGGGGGGACAGGGGGTTCCTACAATGAGCAGTTCTTC
CDR3 protein: CASSPQGGTGGSYNEQFF

J gene: TRBJ1-5
CDR3 length: 14
V gene: TRBV6-1
clone size: NA
D gene: NA
CDR3 DNA: TGTGCCAGCGGTCGGGTAGGGGGCAATCAGCCCCAGCATTTT
CDR3 protein: CASGRVGGNQPQHF

J gene: TRBJ2-7
CDR3 length: 13
V gene: TRBV6-1
clone size: NA
D gene: NA
CDR3 DNA: TGTGCCAGCAGACTCAATGGGCCCTACGAGCAGTACTTC
CDR3 protein: CASRLNGPYEQYF

J gene: TRBJ2-7
CDR3 length: 14
V gene: TRBV7-9
clone size: NA
D gene: NA
CDR3 DNA: TGTGCCAGCAGCTTAGGTCCCCTTCGGGTCGAGCAGTACTTC
CDR3 protein: CASSLGPLRVEQYF

J gene: TRBJ2-7
CDR3 length: 14
V gene: TRBV25-1
clone size: NA
D gene: TRBD2
CDR3 DNA: TGTGCCAGCAGTGAACCGGGAGGGGGAGGGGGGCAGTACTTC
CDR3 protein: CASSEPGGGGGQYF

J gene: TRBJ2-1
CDR3 length: 15
V gene: TRBV6-1
clone size: NA
D gene: TRBD1
CDR3 DNA: TGTGCCAGCAGGCCGACAGGGGGCCAATACAATGAGCAGTTCTTC
CDR3 protein: CASRPTGGQYNEQFF

J gene: TRBJ2-7
CDR3 length: 9
V gene: TRBV20-1
clone size: NA
D gene: NA
CDR3 DNA: TGCAGTGCTAGGGGGCCCGAGTACTTC
CDR3 protein: CSARGPEYF

J gene: TRBJ1-2
CDR3 length: 14
V gene: TRBV28
clone size: NA
D gene: TRBD1
CDR3 DNA: TGTGCCAGTCTACCGGGACAGGGGGCCGCTGGCTACACCTTC
CDR3 protein: CASLPGQGAAGYTF

J gene: TRBJ1-5
CDR3 length: 14
V gene: TRBV10-3
clone size: NA
D gene: NA
CDR3 DNA: TGTGCCATCAGAGGACAAGATAGCAATCAGCCCCAGCATTTT
CDR3 protein: CAIRGQDSNQPQHF

J gene: TRBJ2-7
CDR3 length: 14
V gene: TRBV19
clone size: NA
D gene: TRBD2
CDR3 DNA: TGTGCCAGTCATAGCGCGGGACTAGTGGGCGAGCAGTACTTC
CDR3 protein: CASHSAGLVGEQYF

J gene: TRBJ2-1
CDR3 length: 13
V gene: TRBV2
clone size: NA
D gene: NA
CDR3 DNA: TGTGCCAGCAGTGAAGCTGGCGGAAACCAGCAGTTCTTC
CDR3 protein: CASSEAGGNQQFF